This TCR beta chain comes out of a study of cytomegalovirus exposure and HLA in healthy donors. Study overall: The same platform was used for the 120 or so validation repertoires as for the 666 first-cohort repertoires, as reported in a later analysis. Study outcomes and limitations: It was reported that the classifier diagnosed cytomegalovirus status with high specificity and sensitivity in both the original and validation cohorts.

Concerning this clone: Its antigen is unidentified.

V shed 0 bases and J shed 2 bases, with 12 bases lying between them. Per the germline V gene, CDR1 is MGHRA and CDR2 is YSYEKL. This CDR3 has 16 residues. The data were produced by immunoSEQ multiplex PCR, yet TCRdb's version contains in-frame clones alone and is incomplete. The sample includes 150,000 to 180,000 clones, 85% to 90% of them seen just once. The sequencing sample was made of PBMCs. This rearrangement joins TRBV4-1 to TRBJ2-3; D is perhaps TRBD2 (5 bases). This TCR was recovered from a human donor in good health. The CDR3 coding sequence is TGCGCCAGCAGCCAAGATCGGGATCGATCCACAGATACGCAGTATTTT. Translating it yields CASSQDRDRSTDTQYF.